Listed here is a single T cell receptor beta chain. In this sample, this clone turned up a few times. No antigen is known for it. No qualities accompany the bases; no much larger clone lies one base away. The entire amount of isolated RNA was reverse transcribed using the High Capacity cDNA Reverse Transcription Kit, so the sequenced TCRB transcripts were expressed ones. Deep immunoSEQ sequencing was applied to naive, central memory and regulatory T cell samples, giving an average of about 3.57 million total reads per sample. After sorted cells were lysed in RLT buffer, RNA was extracted with DNase-treated RNeasy Micro or Mini kits, with the choice depending on cell number. To prevent cross-contamination, every cell subset was processed on its own, while patient and healthy donor samples were processed together. The immunoSEQ multiplex PCR was used to amplify TCRB sequences from cDNA, generating 87-bp fragments that spanned the CDR3 region. Sequencing of the amplicons was performed on the Illumina HiSeq platform. In the paper's pipeline: Synthetic template baselines were used to correct PCR bias computationally, reads within Hamming distance 2 were collapsed together, and singletons that could not be merged were discarded. By aligning reads against IMGT, V, D and J genes, CDR3 length, and insertions or deletions at six rearrangement sites were assigned. Within each subset, clonotype counts were normalized to sorted cell number, and only after that were true diversity and Gini coefficients computed with the tcR R package. The overlap coefficient, calculated on TCRB nucleotide sequences, was used to quantify repertoire sharing. As a proxy for the pre-selection repertoire, out-of-frame TCRB sequences from naive cells were analyzed. TCRdb stores this immuneACCESS table with in-frame sequences only. Part of the clones is absent; in the studies checked, under half of the shortfall reflects unresolved V genes, and no reason is known for the rest. The V and J calls and clone size come from that table; D and trimming were worked out from the DNA. In this sample the table shows 680,000 or so clones, around a sixth of which occur a single time. In total, the top ten clones hold approximately 0.087% of the sample.

These data come from a study of beta chain features in type 1 diabetes (dated by TCRdb to the late 2010s). Background for the entire study: No differences in mean age, gender distribution, total cell number or subset yield were found between patients and healthy donors. The study compared TCRB repertoires of sorted circulating CD4+ T cell subsets between recently diagnosed type 1 diabetes patients and matched healthy donors. Regulatory and stem cell-like memory subsets were isolated from only 8 patients and roughly eight healthy donors, whereas naive and central memory subsets came from all 30 or so donors. Across all samples, roughly 110,000,000 sorted cells were examined, and cell number per subset correlated strongly with RNA yield. What the study reported, not specific to this receptor: Sequencing cDNA rather than genomic DNA could over-represent highly expressing activated cells, although activation and CD3 levels did not differ between groups. Naive, central memory and regulatory TCRB repertoires appeared more similar among patients than among healthy donors. A moderate but significant shortening of TCRB CDR3 length was observed in type 1 diabetes patients in all four CD4+ subsets. Because the HLA sub-analyses included only small numbers of individuals, any influence of HLA type on TCRB rearrangement was left unresolved. Patients with type 1 diabetes made fewer insertions and deleted more nucleotides at VDJ recombination sites, implying thymic rearrangement abnormalities. PCR might favor shorter templates, but patient and control samples were amplified and corrected together, so any skew would affect both groups equally.

A single peripheral blood draw of about 116 mL on average was collected from each donor into heparinised tubes. A BD FACSAria II was used to sort naive, central memory, regulatory and stem cell-like memory CD4+ T cells with a panel that included CD45RO, CCR7, CD25, CD127, CD95 and CD27. Purity was above 95% for every sorted population. PBMCs were isolated right away by Lymphoprep density gradient centrifugation and were stained directly, without culture. Samples were stained and sorted in pairs, with one healthy donor and one patient per experiment, so that batch effects were minimized. The germline V gene yields LGHNT for CDR1 and FRNRAP for CDR2. V loses 5 bases at its end and J loses 4 bases; junction bases beyond the gene matches: 4. The CDR3 spans 13 residues, from the cysteine through the phenylalanine. The only DNA kept is the CDR3, 39 bases in frame from the first base.

The TCR sequence derives from a man between 18 and 29 years old in good health. In this chain, TRBV12-5 is recombined with TRBJ1-1; 7 central nucleotides agree with TRBD1. The sequenced material came from naive CD4+ T cells from blood. The sample's cell subset or site, from its label and the paper: true naive CD4+ T cells. CDR3 sequence: CASGRDSSTEAFF. The sequence in DNA is TGTGCTAGTGGTCGGGACAGTAGCACTGAAGCTTTCTTT.